This T cell receptor (beta chain) comes out of a study of response to subunit inactivated influenza vaccine. General study findings and limits: Authors suggested each seasonal influenza vaccination recruits few new T cells.

TCRdb ran MiXCR on the RT-PCR reads and lists one entry per CDR3 protein. The data show approximately 730,000 distinct CDR3 sequences, 14% seen once. This clonotype was picked up a small number of times. The antigen remains undetermined. V was cut by 0 bases and J by 2 bases, with 7 bases left in between. The CDR3 is made up of 14 amino acids. The TCR sequence derives from a man in his fifties or sixties who received an inactivated influenza vaccine. The source material was PBMCs from blood, sampled 14 days before vaccination. The chain uses TRBV12-3 or TRBV12-4 and TRBJ1-1; the D is unclear. For the CDR3, the DNA is TGTGCCAGCAGTTTAGCAGGGTATAACACTGAAGCTTTCTTT. It is translated as CASSLAGYNTEAFF.